The 20 T cell receptor beta chains reported below all come from one sample, sequenced in a study of shared T cell receptors in the human thymus. Profiling relied on immunoSEQ multiplex PCR, and the TCRdb table lists in-frame clones only, not all of them. The table has roughly 700,000 clones, 88% seen once; the top ten hold 0.0095% to 0.013%. These sequences were also reported in another study, on human thymus T cells.

Input material: thymocytes. These receptors were taken from a boy younger than two with a congenital heart defect.

The sample holds one count of this clone. In DNA form, the CDR3 reads TGTGCCTGGAGTGTAGTGGGACACCCCTGGAATGAGCAGTTCTTC. Its translation: CAWSVVGHPWNEQFF. The rearrangement joins TRBV30 to TRBJ2-1; TRBD1 might be the D (6 bases). Trimming took 0 bases from V and 7 from J, leaving 16 bases between them. Germline lookup yields CDR1 GTSNPN and CDR2 SVGIG (reference sequence). The CDR3 contains 15 residues.

Only one count was recorded for this clone. V gene TRBV19 combines with J gene TRBJ2-5; 8 bases agree with TRBD1. The CDR3 runs 14 residues. V dropped 8 bases and J dropped 2; count of bases not matched to a gene: 7. Per the germline V gene, CDR1 is LNHDA and CDR2 is SQIVND (reference sequence). This CDR3 reads CASAGTGAQETQYF. Here the CDR3 DNA reads TGTGCCAGTGCCGGGACAGGAGCGCAAGAGACCCAGTACTTC.

This rearrangement joins TRBV5-6 to TRBJ1-3, with D perhaps matching TRBD1 (5 bases). The CDR3 is 17 amino acids. CDR1 and CDR2 from the germline V gene are SGHDT and YYEEEE. Trimming pared 3 bases from V and 0 bases from J, leaving 16 bases between. In DNA, the CDR3 is TGTGCCAGCAGCTGGGGGGGGACCGCGAGCTCTGGAAACACCATATATTTT. Encoded protein: CASSWGGTASSGNTIYF. The whole variable domain, remainder taken from reference TRBV5-6 and TRBJ1-3, is DAGVTQSPTHLIKTRGQQVTLRCSPKSGHDTVSWYQQALGQGPQFIFQYYEEEERQRGNFPDRFSGHQFPNYSSELNVNALLLGDSALYLCASSWGGTASSGNTIYFGEGSWLTVV.

The chain couples TRBV19 to TRBJ2-5; TRBD1 is a possible D gene (6 bases). V was cut by 9 bases and J by 3 bases, with 14 bases left in between. The CDR3 is 13 residues long. Per the germline V gene, CDR1 is LNHDA and CDR2 is SQIVND (reference sequence). CDR3 bases: TGTGCCAGGGCCGACAGGAGGAAAGAGACCCAGTACTTC. It codes for CARADRRKETQYF. Supplemented by reference TRBV19 and TRBJ2-5, the full variable domain reads DGGITQSPKYLFRKEGQNVTLSCEQNLNHDAMYWYRQDPGQGLRLIYYSQIVNDFQKGDIAEGYSVSREKKESFPLTVTSAQKNPTAFYLCARADRRKETQYFGPGTRLLVL.

The chain couples TRBV27 to TRBJ2-7, with D unclear. Germline values: CDR1 MNHEY, CDR2 SMNVEV (reference sequence). The V end was cut by 0 bases, the J end by 1 base, with 7 bases between. This CDR3 has 14 residues. CDR3 amino acids: CASSLSNYSYEQYF. CDR3 bases: TGTGCCAGCAGTTTATCTAACTATTCCTACGAGCAGTACTTC.

The chain employs TRBV7-2 and TRBJ2-7; 10 bases line up with TRBD1. This CDR3 contains 16 residues. Germline values: CDR1 SGHTA, CDR2 FQGNSA. The trim removed 1 base at V and 3 bases at J, leaving 6 bases unmatched. The CDR3 coding sequence is TGTGCCAGCAGCTTAGGCCGGGACAGGGGAGTCTACGAGCAGTACTTC. This encodes CASSLGRDRGVYEQYF.

The chain's CDR3 is CASSRGLAGNEQFF. Here the CDR3 DNA reads TGTGCCAGCAGCAGGGGACTAGCTGGCAATGAGCAGTTCTTC. V usage is TRBV13 and J usage is TRBJ2-1; the match to TRBD2 covers 9 bases. The germline CDR1 and CDR2 sequences are PRHDT and FYEKMQ (reference sequence). This CDR3 is built from 14 residues. J gave up 6 bases and V 5 bases, and 5 bases lay outside the gene matches.

V gene TRBV28 combines with J gene TRBJ1-3; no clear D gene. The CDR3 covers 17 residues. Trimming shortened V by 1 base and J by 1 base, and 14 bases separated the two germline ends. Per germline, CDR1 MDHEN and CDR2 SYDVKM. CDR3 residues: CASSLSRQRPSGNTIYF. DNA for the CDR3: TGTGCCAGCAGTTTATCCCGCCAGCGACCTTCTGGAAACACCATATATTTT.

In the case of this clone: Other DNA sequences from this sample encode an identical CDR3 as well. The rearrangement joins TRBV5-1 to TRBJ2-3, with 10 positions matching TRBD2. The V and J ends lost 2 bases and 1 base, in that order; junction bases with no gene match: 1. The CDR3 consists of 15 residues. From germline, CDR1 is SGHRS and CDR2 YFSETQ. DNA of the CDR3: TGCGCCAGCAGCTTAGGGACTAGCGGCACAGATACGCAGTATTTT. It is translated as CASSLGTSGTDTQYF.

The rearrangement joins TRBV7-6 to TRBJ2-1; D may be TRBD2 (6 bases). V gave up 0 bases and J gave up 8 bases, with 23 bases separating them. The CDR3 contains 18 residues. From germline, CDR1 is SGHVS and CDR2 FNYEAQ. CDR3 nucleotides: TGTGCCAGCAGCTTAGCCGAGTCCGGGACTCCTCCCGGATATGAGCAGTTCTTC. Its protein is CASSLAESGTPPGYEQFF.

The rearrangement uses TRBV7-2 and TRBJ1-1; D is perhaps TRBD1 (6 bases). Looked up from germline, CDR1 is SGHTA and CDR2 is FQGNSA. This CDR3 comprises 13 residues. Trimming cost V 4 bases and J 1 base, with 7 bases left between them. CDR3 sequence: CASSSDRNTEAFF. The CDR3 bases are TGTGCCAGCAGCTCGGACAGGAACACTGAAGCTTTCTTT.

The chain employs TRBV5-6 and TRBJ2-7, with 7 bases that match TRBD2. The CDR3 is 14 residues long. Trimming removed 9 bases from V and 4 bases from J; junction bases left unmatched: 13. From germline, CDR1 is SGHDT and CDR2 YYEEEE. The CDR3 sequence: CATRVGGGGYEQYF. As DNA, the CDR3 is TGTGCCACCCGGGTGGGGGGGGGAGGTTACGAGCAGTACTTC.

On this clone: In the same sample, other DNA sequences code for this CDR3. The J gene is TRBJ1-2, the V gene TRBV6-4; no definite D call. The CDR3 is made up of 12 amino acids. Germline-derived CDR1 and CDR2 are MRHNA and SNTAGT. Deletions cut 2 bases from V and 8 bases from J, with 9 bases between. The DNA of the CDR3 is TGTGCCAGCAGTGACCGGGGAGGAGGCTACACCTTC. Translating gives CASSDRGGGYTF.

The chain combines TRBV6-5 with TRBJ2-7; TRBD1 agrees at 10 bases. Germline V gene lookup returns CDR1 MNHEY and CDR2 SVGAGI. The V gene end was trimmed by 6 bases and the J gene end by 4 bases; junction bases not matched to a gene: 9. This CDR3 region has 15 residues. The CDR3 DNA sequence: TGTGCCAGCAGACCTCCGGGACAGGGGTTATACGAGCAGTACTTC. Its protein is CASRPPGQGLYEQYF.

The chain has TRBV21-1 and TRBJ2-5; TRBD1, the table's D call, lacks a check against the DNA. TRBV21-1 is flagged as a pseudogene. This CDR3 spans 14 amino acids. CDR3 bases: TGTGCCAGCAAGGGCCCCAGGGTCGGAGAGACCCAGTACTTC. Its protein is CASKGPRVGETQYF.

This chain links TRBV7-8 with TRBJ2-6, with a possible D match to TRBD2 (7 bases). Trimming shortened V by 5 bases and J by 2 bases, and 22 bases separated the two germline ends. Germline values: CDR1 SGHVS, CDR2 FQNEAQ. There are 19 residues in the CDR3. CDR3 coding DNA: TGTGCCAGCAGCGACCCCTACGGGGGGCCTCTTACTGGGGCCAACGTCCTGACTTTC. It yields the protein CASSDPYGGPLTGANVLTF.

Notes on this clone: At one of its ends the junction is not consistent with the germline gene, which may arise from a read error. J is TRBJ2-3 and V is TRBV18; D perhaps matches TRBD1 (5 bases). The length of the CDR3 is 13 residues. Germline V gene sequence: CDR1 KGHSH, CDR2 LQKENI. The CDR3 sequence: CATSTGSTDTQYF. The CDR3 bases are TGTGCCACCTCAACAGGCTCCACAGATACGCAGTATTTT.

The chain uses TRBV4-2 and TRBJ2-1; 13 positions agree with TRBD2. The length of the CDR3 is 22 residues. J gave up 0 bases and V 0 bases, and 14 bases lay outside the gene matches. Germline V gene data show CDR1 as LGHNA and CDR2 as YNFKEQ. The CDR3 bases are TGTGCCAGCAGCCAAGACCAAGACGTGGGACTAGCGGGACCCCGCTCCTACAATGAGCAGTTCTTC. The encoded protein is CASSQDQDVGLAGPRSYNEQFF.

This chain uses TRBV15 with TRBJ2-7; a weak D match, TRBD1 (5 bases). V lost 1 base, J lost 0 bases, and 10 bases lay in between. This CDR3 contains 15 residues. The germline V gene encodes CDR1 LNHNV and CDR2 YYDKDF (reference sequence). The CDR3: CATSRGQGPSYEQYF. For the CDR3, the DNA is TGTGCCACCAGCAGAGGGCAGGGCCCCTCCTACGAGCAGTACTTC. Full variable domain (missing parts from reference TRBV15 and TRBJ2-7): DAMVIQNPRYQVTQFGKPVTLSCSQTLNHNVMYWYQQKSSQAPKLLFHYYDKDFNNEADTPDNFQSRRPNTSFCFLDIRSPGLGDTAMYLCATSRGQGPSYEQYFGPGTRLTVT.

The V gene is TRBV12-5, the J gene TRBJ2-4, with a weak D call TRBD2 (5 bases). This CDR3 has 20 amino acids. V was pared by 0 bases and J by 0 bases, with 21 bases between. The germline gives CDR1 LGHNT, CDR2 FRNRAP. CDR3 DNA: TGTGCTAGTGGTTTGGTAAGTTTCCTTGGCGGGCGGCTAGCCAAAAACATTCAGTACTTC. It encodes CASGLVSFLGGRLAKNIQYF.